What follows is one T cell receptor (beta chain) and its context. What it binds is unknown. Each sample's input was 250 ng genomic DNA, about 38,000 genome equivalents. The CDR3 contains 15 residues. CDR1 SGHRS and CDR2 YFSETQ come from the germline V gene. This entry is derived from a study of T cell clusters in autoimmune cytopenias. Study at large: Healthy donor controls had a mean age of approximately 51 years and median age of roughly 64 years. Study-level findings and limits: The cluster-lack signature was not seen for secondary cytopenia versus chronic lymphocytic leukemia.

TRB was amplified by touch-down multiplex PCR, primer pools A and B combined. From the multiplex PCR reads, TCRdb lists one entry per CDR3 protein and no DNA. Recorded for this sample: around 11,000 distinct CDR3 sequences. These data were likewise used in another study, on T cell repertoires in aging, cancer and after chemotherapy. As that report states: Loss of evenness, beyond lost richness, contributed to age-related TCR diversity decline in cancer patients.

Sequencing input: peripheral blood. This chain links TRBV5-1 with TRBJ1-6; TCRdb designates TRBD1, a call that cannot be tested without DNA. This receptor was taken from a human donor in good health. The CDR3 is CASSLNTGDNSPLHF.